These 24 T cell receptor beta chains originate from one sample sequenced in a study of shared clonotypes between healthy human individuals. Clones were sequenced by immunoSEQ multiplex PCR, and TCRdb holds only the in-frame ones, with some missing. This table holds approximately 980,000 clones, 70% to 85% found once. Sequenced: memory CD4+ T cells sorted from blood. Documented subset: CD45RA-negative fraction. These receptors were collected from a man aged 18 to 30 in good health.

CDR3 protein: CASSIYWPSGNTIYF. Written as DNA, the CDR3 is TGTGCCAGTAGTATTTATTGGCCCTCTGGAAACACCATATATTTT. V gene TRBV19 combines with J gene TRBJ1-3; D uncertain. Germline CDR1 LNHDA, CDR2 SQIVND (reference sequence). This CDR3 region has 15 residues. V was cut by 3 bases and J by 0 bases, with 9 bases left in between.

The chain is built from TRBV5-1 and TRBJ1-2, with D perhaps matching TRBD1 (5 bases). In germline, CDR1 is SGHRS, CDR2 YFSETQ. V was clipped by 0 bases and J by 4 bases, with 16 bases between them. There are 16 residues in the CDR3. In DNA form, the CDR3 reads TGCGCCAGCAGCTTGGATTGGGCAGGGACCTCCTATGGCTACACCTTC. Translating gives CASSLDWAGTSYGYTF.

This clone was recorded once. This rearrangement joins TRBV6-5 to TRBJ2-1, with D uncertain. Trimming removed 6 bases at V and 8 bases at J, with 20 bases between. The germline CDR1 and CDR2 sequences are MNHEY and SVGAGI. The CDR3 length is 15 residues. The CDR3 reads CASSHHGPPGDEQFF. Written as DNA, the CDR3 is TGTGCCAGCAGCCACCACGGGCCCCCTGGGGATGAGCAGTTCTTC.

CDR3 sequence: CASRTLYSGANVLTF. The CDR3 nucleotides are TGTGCCAGCAGGACACTGTACTCTGGGGCCAACGTCCTGACTTTC. The V and J genes are TRBV6-1 and TRBJ2-6; D not certain. The CDR3 spans 15 residues. Germline V gives CDR1 MNHNS, CDR2 SASEGT. Between the trimmed V and J ends, which lost 6 bases and 0 bases, there was a span of 9 bases.

The V gene is TRBV7-2, the J gene TRBJ2-3; D is undetermined. Trimming pared 2 bases from V and 3 bases from J, leaving 12 bases between. CDR1 SGHTA and CDR2 FQGNSA come from the germline V gene. CDR3 size: 15 residues. The CDR3 here is CASSLMSRSTDTQYF. The DNA for the CDR3 is TGTGCCAGCAGCTTAATGTCCCGGAGTACAGATACGCAGTATTTT.

V and J are TRBV7-2 and TRBJ2-1, with a tentative D call TRBD1 (5 bases). Per the germline V gene, CDR1 is SGHTA and CDR2 is FQGNSA. The CDR3 sequence is 14 residues long. Trimming stripped 5 bases from V and 4 bases from J, with 12 bases between. For the CDR3, the DNA is TGTGCCAGCAGCCTATTGACAGAATACAATGAGCAGTTCTTC. The encoded protein is CASSLLTEYNEQFF.

The chain employs TRBV19 and TRBJ1-1; 8 nucleotides match TRBD1. Per the germline V gene, CDR1 is LNHDA and CDR2 is SQIVND (reference sequence). The CDR3 spans 16 residues. The junction had 10 bases not matched to a gene; V was cut back by 4 bases and J by 3 bases. For the CDR3, the DNA is TGTGCCAGTAGTACCCTCCAGGGGGCTTCGGACACTGAAGCTTTCTTT. Protein sequence: CASSTLQGASDTEAFF.

V is TRBV7-9 and J is TRBJ1-1; no firm D call. In germline, CDR1 is SEHNR, CDR2 FQNEAQ (reference sequence). The CDR3 spans 14 residues. V shed 1 base and J shed 0 bases, with 6 bases lying between them. This CDR3 is CASSLVALNTEAFF. The CDR3 region has the DNA TGTGCCAGCAGCTTAGTTGCCCTGAACACTGAAGCTTTCTTT.

This clone has only a few counts. V and J are TRBV7-2 and TRBJ2-7; D may correspond to TRBD1 or TRBD2 (5 bases each). CDR1 is SGHTA, CDR2 FQGNSA, per germline. This CDR3 has 15 amino acids. Trimming removed 1 base from V and 2 bases from J, with 12 bases in between. This CDR3 reads CASSLGGGQTYEQYF. The CDR3 bases are TGTGCCAGCAGCTTAGGGGGCGGGCAGACCTACGAGCAGTACTTC.

The chain recombines TRBV7-2 with TRBJ2-3; D is unclear. V lost 6 bases and J 5 bases, leaving 9 bases between the germline ends. The germline V gene encodes CDR1 SGHTA and CDR2 FQGNSA. This CDR3 is built from 12 residues. This chain's CDR3 is CASRWALDTQYF. The CDR3 DNA is TGTGCCAGCAGATGGGCTTTAGATACGCAGTATTTT.

This chain joins TRBV7-2 and TRBJ1-4; 8 bases are a match to TRBD1. This CDR3 is built from 14 residues. The junction had 0 bases not matched to a gene; V was cut back by 1 base and J by 5 bases. Germline V gene sequence: CDR1 SGHTA, CDR2 FQGNSA. CDR3 sequence reads: CASSLGDRNEKLFF. The CDR3, as DNA: TGTGCCAGCAGCTTAGGGGACAGGAATGAAAAACTGTTTTTT.

In this sample, this clone turned up once. The J gene is TRBJ1-3, the V gene TRBV5-4; no reliable D call. This CDR3 region has 14 residues. V was clipped by 5 bases and J by 0 bases, with 9 bases between them. Germline V gene lookup returns CDR1 SGHNT and CDR2 YYREEE (reference sequence). The CDR3, as DNA: TGTGCCAGCAGACCGGGCGCCTCTGGAAACACCATATATTTT. Translating it yields CASRPGASGNTIYF.

The chain is built from TRBV10-1 and TRBJ2-3; a weak D match, TRBD1 (5 bases). There are 13 residues in the CDR3. Per germline, CDR1 WNHNN and CDR2 SYGVQD (reference sequence). Trimming stripped 6 bases from V and 8 bases from J, with 15 bases between. The CDR3, as DNA: TGCGCCAGCAGCAACCAGGGAAGGGGTACGCAGTATTTT. Protein: CASSNQGRGTQYF.

The chain employs TRBV7-2 and TRBJ2-5, with D possibly matching TRBD2 (5 bases). The germline gives CDR1 SGHTA, CDR2 FQGNSA. V lost 4 bases, J lost 7 bases, and 16 bases lay in between. The CDR3 consists of 14 residues. CDR3 amino acids: CASSYGRASGTQYF. The CDR3 bases are TGTGCCAGCAGCTATGGGCGGGCTAGTGGGACCCAGTACTTC. The full variable domain, rest sourced from reference TRBV7-2 and TRBJ2-5, is GAGVSQSPSNKVTEKGKDVELRCDPISGHTALYWYRQSLGQGLEFLIYFQGNSAPDKSGLPSDRFSAERTGGSVSTLTIQRTQQEDSAVYLCASSYGRASGTQYFGPGTRLLVL.

J is TRBJ2-1 and V is TRBV19; no clear D gene. Deletions cut 3 bases from V and 6 bases from J, with 3 bases between. CDR3 length equals 11 residues. CDR1 is LNHDA, CDR2 SQIVND, per germline (reference sequence). The CDR3 reads CASSIINEQFF. The CDR3 bases are TGTGCCAGTAGTATCATCAATGAGCAGTTCTTC. The whole variable domain, filled in from reference TRBV19 and TRBJ2-1, reads DGGITQSPKYLFRKEGQNVTLSCEQNLNHDAMYWYRQDPGQGLRLIYYSQIVNDFQKGDIAEGYSVSREKKESFPLTVTSAQKNPTAFYLCASSIINEQFFGPGTRLTVL.

This chain joins TRBV9 and TRBJ2-5; 10 bases line up with TRBD2. V lost 0 bases and J lost 5; bases outside the gene matches: 10. CDR3 size: 17 residues. Germline CDR1 reads SGDLS; CDR2 reads YYNGEE. The CDR3 coding sequence is TGTGCCAGCAGCGTAGCGAGCGGGGGGGGCCCATGGGAGACCCAGTACTTC. Translation gives CASSVASGGGPWETQYF.

The table lists this clone with a count of one. The chain is built from TRBV28 and TRBJ2-7; 9 nucleotides match TRBD1. Unmatched junction bases numbered 19, after V lost 5 bases and J lost 5 bases. Germline CDR1 and CDR2: MDHEN and SYDVKM. CDR3 length: 18 amino acids. CDR3 sequence reads: CASSPGTLGTGKRNEQYF. In DNA, the CDR3 is TGTGCCAGCAGTCCGGGAACGCTCGGGACAGGGAAACGGAACGAGCAGTACTTC. The full variable domain, with the rest looked up from reference TRBV28 and TRBJ2-7, is DVKVTQSSRYLVKRTGEKVFLECVQDMDHENMFWYRQDPGLGLRLIYFSYDVKMKEKGDIPEGYSVSREKKERFSLILESASTNQTSMYLCASSPGTLGTGKRNEQYFGPGTRLTVT.

This chain connects TRBV5-5 to TRBJ1-4, with D tentatively TRBD1 (6 bases). Trimming cost V 4 bases and J 3 bases, with 22 bases left between them. CDR3 length: 18 amino acids. Germline assignment: CDR1 SGHKS and CDR2 YYEKEE (reference sequence). The CDR3 here is CASSPRYWAGGSNEKLFF. In DNA form, the CDR3 reads TGTGCCAGCAGCCCCAGATATTGGGCGGGGGGCTCTAATGAAAAACTGTTTTTT.

This clone was counted between two and nine times. The chain joins TRBV7-2 to TRBJ2-5, with D maybe TRBD2 (6 bases). This CDR3 comprises 14 residues. V was trimmed by 3 bases and J by 3 bases, leaving 11 bases between them. In germline, CDR1 is SGHTA, CDR2 FQGNSA. The CDR3: CASSFGRSKETQYF. CDR3 in DNA: TGTGCCAGCAGCTTTGGGAGGTCTAAAGAGACCCAGTACTTC.

The chain uses TRBV6-1 and TRBJ2-7; TRBD2 matches at 7 bases. The germline V gene has CDR1 MNHNS and CDR2 SASEGT. V was clipped by 2 bases and J by 2 bases; unmatched bases: 9. The CDR3 has 16 residues. The CDR3 bases are TGTGCCAGCAGTGAATTACTTTCGGGAGGAACCTACGAGCAGTACTTC. Its protein product is CASSELLSGGTYEQYF.

The chain links TRBV7-2 to TRBJ2-4; D perhaps matches TRBD1 (5 bases). V was shortened by 1 base and J by 3 bases, with 13 bases between the two germline ends. CDR1 and CDR2 from the germline V gene are SGHTA and FQGNSA. The CDR3 has 16 amino acids. CDR3: CASSLDPGIGKNIQYF. The CDR3, as DNA: TGTGCCAGCAGCTTAGACCCAGGGATCGGCAAAAACATTCAGTACTTC.

The chain combines TRBV1 with TRBJ2-7; TRBD1 is the table's D call, not checked against the DNA. TRBV1 is annotated as a pseudogene. CDR3 length: 13 amino acids. CDR3 in amino acids: CTSSHFTGDEQYF. The DNA for the CDR3 is TGCACCAGCAGCCACTTTACAGGGGACGAGCAGTACTTC.

The V and J genes are TRBV28 and TRBJ2-7; 7 bases map to TRBD1. Germline assignment: CDR1 MDHEN and CDR2 SYDVKM. Losses at the gene ends were 6 bases for V and 1 base for J; bases not matched to a gene: 9. The length of the CDR3 is 15 residues. The CDR3: CASSSTGTASYEQYF. CDR3 DNA: TGTGCCAGCAGCAGCACCGGGACAGCTTCCTACGAGCAGTACTTC.

The J gene is TRBJ2-1, the V gene TRBV5-1; D is unresolved. The CDR3 extends over 15 amino acids. V lost 0 bases and J lost 11, with 18 bases in between. Germline CDR1 SGHRS, CDR2 YFSETQ. CDR3 DNA: TGCGCCAGCAGCTTGGAGATTAGTGGAACAATGAAGCAGTTCTTC. Its protein product is CASSLEISGTMKQFF.